The next 20 T cell receptor beta chains were all read from a single sample in a study of blood T cell repertoires in COVID-19. Profiling relied on immunoSEQ multiplex PCR, and the TCRdb table lists in-frame clones only, not all of them. The sample carries about 55,000 clones, around nine tenths recorded once. The material sequenced was peripheral blood. The receptors originated from a man aged 60 to 69 with active COVID-19.

This sequence joins TRBV7-6 and TRBJ2-5, with 9 bases that match TRBD2. The V gene end was trimmed by 5 bases and the J gene end by 2 bases; junction bases not matched to a gene: 27. The CDR3 covers 22 residues. Germline loops: CDR1 SGHVS, CDR2 FNYEAQ. This CDR3 is CASSRPGHLLGGRDEGQETQYF. The CDR3 bases are TGTGCCAGCAGCCGACCGGGACACTTACTTGGCGGGAGGGATGAGGGGCAAGAGACCCAGTACTTC.

The chain uses TRBV13 and TRBJ1-1; D gene uncertain. There are 15 residues in the CDR3. Germline V gene data show CDR1 as PRHDT and CDR2 as FYEKMQ (reference sequence). V was shortened by 2 bases and J by 0 bases, with 10 bases between the two germline ends. The CDR3 sequence is CASSLWGGMNTEAFF. As DNA, the CDR3 is TGTGCCAGCAGCTTATGGGGAGGGATGAACACTGAAGCTTTCTTT.

The V gene is TRBV24-1, the J gene TRBJ2-3, with unresolved D. CDR1 is KGHDR, CDR2 SFDVKD, per germline. The CDR3 has 14 amino acids. V lost 4 bases and J lost 3, with 10 bases in between. CDR3 sequence reads: CATSDPVETDTQYF. For the CDR3, the DNA is TGTGCCACCAGTGACCCCGTCGAGACAGATACGCAGTATTTT.

The rearrangement links TRBV11-3 to TRBJ2-3; D gene ambiguous. The CDR3 has 17 residues. Germline V gene sequence: CDR1 SGHNT, CDR2 YENEEA. V lost 2 bases, J lost 0 bases, and 15 bases lay in between. CDR3 loop: CASSLSPSSFSTDTQYF. The CDR3, as DNA: TGTGCCAGCAGCTTATCCCCCTCTAGTTTTAGCACAGATACGCAGTATTTT.

The chain has TRBV30 and TRBJ1-2, with 9 bases identical to TRBD1. The germline gives CDR1 GTSNPN, CDR2 SVGIG (reference sequence). The length of the CDR3 is 15 residues. V lost 0 bases to trimming and J lost 2 bases; unmatched junction nucleotides: 4. In nucleotides, the CDR3 is TGTGCCTGGAGTGTACCCGGGACAGGGAACTATGGCTACACCTTC. Encoded protein: CAWSVPGTGNYGYTF.

The J gene is TRBJ1-2, the V gene TRBV5-1; 7 nucleotides agree with TRBD1. Germline V CDR1 and CDR2: SGHRS, YFSETQ. V shed 7 bases, J shed 4 bases, and the junction held 7 bases outside the gene matches. The CDR3 has 13 residues. Here the CDR3 DNA reads TGCGCCAGCGGCCAGGGGGTTAGCTATGGCTACACCTTC. This encodes CASGQGVSYGYTF.

The chain combines TRBV15 with TRBJ2-4; no clear D gene. V was shortened by 0 bases and J by 7 bases, with 10 bases between the two germline ends. The length of the CDR3 is 14 residues. CDR1 LNHNV and CDR2 YYDKDF come from the germline V gene (reference sequence). CDR3 protein: CATSRDWADNIQYF. In DNA form, the CDR3 reads TGTGCCACCAGCAGAGATTGGGCTGATAACATTCAGTACTTC.

CDR3 residues: CASSDAGTSRNEQFF. The CDR3 DNA sequence: TGTGCCAGCAGTGACGCCGGGACTAGTCGGAATGAGCAGTTCTTC. The rearrangement joins TRBV6-4 to TRBJ2-1; 8 positions agree with TRBD2. The CDR3 is 15 residues long. Germline lookup yields CDR1 MRHNA and CDR2 SNTAGT. The J segment lost 7 bases and the V segment lost 2 bases, leaving 7 bases of the junction unmatched.

The chain recombines TRBV25-1 with TRBJ1-2; D is uncertain. The CDR3 has 14 amino acids. V gave up 0 bases and J gave up 6 bases, with 11 bases separating them. Germline V CDR1 and CDR2: MGHDK, SYGVNS. Written as DNA, the CDR3 is TGTGCCAGCAGTGAATATAGCGACCGTCATGGCTACACCTTC. This encodes CASSEYSDRHGYTF.

This clone was seen just once. CDR3 in amino acids: CASSLAGVDTQYF. Here the CDR3 DNA reads TGTGCCAGCAGTCTAGCGGGAGTGGATACGCAGTATTTT. The chain recombines TRBV27 with TRBJ2-3; TRBD2 aligns across 10 bases. Germline-derived CDR1 and CDR2 are MNHEY and SMNVEV (reference sequence). The CDR3 has 13 residues. Germline trimming cut 5 bases from V and 6 bases from J; bases unmatched to any gene: 2.

The J gene is TRBJ2-7, the V gene TRBV18, with 8 bases that match TRBD2. The trim removed 3 bases at V and 4 bases at J, leaving 17 bases unmatched. From germline, CDR1 is KGHSH and CDR2 LQKENI. The CDR3 is 18 residues long. CDR3 DNA: TGTGCCAGCTCACCCCGGGGTAGCGGGACCCTCTCCCTTTACGAGCAGTACTTC. It translates to CASSPRGSGTLSLYEQYF.

The rearrangement links TRBV2 to TRBJ2-3, with 8 nucleotides matching TRBD2. The CDR3 totals 17 residues. CDR1 and CDR2 (germline): SNHLY, FYNNEI. Trimming at V came to 3 bases and at J to 0 bases, leaving 8 bases not matched to a gene. The CDR3 DNA reads as TGTGCCAGCAGTGAGGGTTTAGCGGGGCATAGCACAGATACGCAGTATTTT. As protein: CASSEGLAGHSTDTQYF.

The rearrangement links TRBV18 to TRBJ2-6, with 8 bases that match TRBD1. CDR1 is KGHSH and CDR2 is LQKENI in the germline V gene. Germline trimming cut 3 bases from V and 1 base from J; bases unmatched to any gene: 8. CDR3 length: 18 amino acids. The DNA of the CDR3 is TGTGCCAGCTCACCCCGGACAGGGTCGTTGTCTGGGGCCAACGTCCTGACTTTC. Encoded protein: CASSPRTGSLSGANVLTF.

V and J are TRBV11-2 and TRBJ1-2; no clear D. Germline V gene data show CDR1 as SGHAT and CDR2 as FQNNGV. This CDR3 comprises 12 residues. V lost 1 base and J lost 6, with 6 bases in between. The CDR3 reads CASSLAGNGYTF. CDR3 in DNA: TGTGCCAGCAGCTTAGCGGGGAATGGCTACACCTTC.

This clone occurred once. This sequence joins TRBV7-2 and TRBJ2-3, with 7 positions matching TRBD1. CDR3 length equals 13 residues. V gave up 2 bases and J gave up 4 bases; unmatched junction bases: 0. Germline assignment: CDR1 SGHTA and CDR2 FQGNSA. The CDR3 loop reads CASSLQGADTQYF. CDR3 bases: TGTGCCAGCAGCTTACAGGGGGCAGATACGCAGTATTTT.

The chain is built from TRBV18 and TRBJ2-3, with 8 bases identical to TRBD2. The CDR3 contains 14 residues. The ends lost 5 bases at V and 1 base at J; junction bases unmatched: 2. The germline gives CDR1 KGHSH, CDR2 LQKENI. CDR3 residues: CASSLTSGTDTQYF. The CDR3 region has the DNA TGTGCCAGCTCATTGACTAGCGGCACAGATACGCAGTATTTT.

This clone showed up just a few times. V and J are TRBV7-6 and TRBJ2-3; the D gene is possibly TRBD1 (6 bases). This CDR3 spans 17 amino acids. In germline, CDR1 is SGHVS, CDR2 FNYEAQ. Trimming stripped 1 base from V and 0 bases from J, with 14 bases between. In nucleotides, the CDR3 is TGTGCCAGCAGCTTAGACGGTAGGGGGTATAGCACAGATACGCAGTATTTT. Protein: CASSLDGRGYSTDTQYF. Supplemented by reference TRBV7-6 and TRBJ2-3, the full variable domain reads GAGVSQSPRYKVTKRGQDVALRCDPISGHVSLYWYRQALGQGPEFLTYFNYEAQQDKSGLPNDRFSAERPEGSISTLTIQRTEQRDSAMYRCASSLDGRGYSTDTQYFGPGTRLTVL.

CDR3 coding DNA: TGTGCCAGCAGTTGGGAGGGGGAAAAACTGTTTTTT. The encoded protein is CASSWEGEKLFF. This chain uses TRBV12-3 or TRBV12-4 with TRBJ1-4, with D perhaps matching TRBD1 (5 bases). This CDR3 has 12 residues. V was trimmed by 4 bases and J by 8 bases, leaving 8 bases between them.

A word on this clone: At one boundary the junction diverges from the germline segment, which might be a read error. V is TRBV7-7 and J is TRBJ1-3; no reliable D call. There are 16 residues in the CDR3. CDR1 is SSHAT and CDR2 is FNYEAQ in the germline V gene (reference sequence). The CDR3 loop reads CASSLNSAASGNTIYF. The CDR3 region has the DNA TGTGCTAGCAGCTTAAATTCGGCGGCCTCTGGAAACACCATATATTTT.

The chain combines TRBV4-1 with TRBJ2-2, with TRBD2 as a possible D gene (7 bases). There are 16 residues in the CDR3. Germline lookup yields CDR1 MGHRA and CDR2 YSYEKL. Trimming took 3 bases from V and 0 from J, leaving 11 bases between them. In nucleotides, the CDR3 is TGCGCCAGCAGCCAGGGGAGGGGGTCGAACACCGGGGAGCTGTTTTTT. This codes for CASSQGRGSNTGELFF.